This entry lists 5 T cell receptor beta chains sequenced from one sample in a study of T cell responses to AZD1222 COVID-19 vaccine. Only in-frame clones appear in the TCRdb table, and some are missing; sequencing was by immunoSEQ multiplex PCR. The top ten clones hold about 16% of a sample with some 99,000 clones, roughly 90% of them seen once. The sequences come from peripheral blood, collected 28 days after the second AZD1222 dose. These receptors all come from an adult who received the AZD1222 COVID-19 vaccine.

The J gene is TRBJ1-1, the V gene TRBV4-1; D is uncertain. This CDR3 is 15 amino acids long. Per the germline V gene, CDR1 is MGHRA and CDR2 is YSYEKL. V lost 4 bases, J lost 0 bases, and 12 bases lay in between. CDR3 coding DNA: TGCGCCAGCAGCCTAATCCAGAGTATGAACACTGAAGCTTTCTTT. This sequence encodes CASSLIQSMNTEAFF.

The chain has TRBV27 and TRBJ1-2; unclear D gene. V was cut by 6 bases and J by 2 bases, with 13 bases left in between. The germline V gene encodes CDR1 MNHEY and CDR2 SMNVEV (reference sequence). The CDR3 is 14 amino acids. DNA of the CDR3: TGTGCCAGCAGCCAGCGGGCGCAGAACTATGGCTACACCTTC. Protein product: CASSQRAQNYGYTF.

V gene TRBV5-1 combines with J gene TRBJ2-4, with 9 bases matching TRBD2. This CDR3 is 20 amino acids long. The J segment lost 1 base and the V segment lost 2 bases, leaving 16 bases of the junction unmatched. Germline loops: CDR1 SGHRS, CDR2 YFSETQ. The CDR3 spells CASSLPSGTSPVDAKNIQYF. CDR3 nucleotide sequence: TGCGCCAGCAGCTTACCTAGCGGGACTTCCCCTGTTGACGCCAAAAACATTCAGTACTTC.

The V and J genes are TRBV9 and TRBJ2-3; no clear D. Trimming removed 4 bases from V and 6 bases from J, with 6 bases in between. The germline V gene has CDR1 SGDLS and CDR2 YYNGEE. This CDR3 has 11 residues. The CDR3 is CASSLEDTQYF. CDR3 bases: TGTGCCAGCAGCCTCGAGGATACGCAGTATTTT.

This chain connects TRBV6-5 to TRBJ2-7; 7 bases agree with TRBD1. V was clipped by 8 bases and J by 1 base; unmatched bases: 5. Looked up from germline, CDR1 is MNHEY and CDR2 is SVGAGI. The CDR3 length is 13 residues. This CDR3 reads CASLTGESYEQYF. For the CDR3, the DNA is TGTGCCAGCCTAACAGGGGAATCCTACGAGCAGTACTTC.